Listed below are T cell receptor beta chains from one sample, sequenced in a study of persistence of HIV-infected CD4 T cells. Their specific antigens are unknown. TCRdb keeps only in-frame clones here, not all; method: immunoSEQ multiplex PCR. The sample lists approximately 30,000 clones; about 80% were seen once. Sample: CD4+ T cells sorted from PBMCs after roughly 18-hour stimulation, taken from a patient who received antiretroviral therapy. Source of these receptors: an adult woman with HIV who was CMV-seropositive. The CDR3 runs from the conserved cysteine through the conserved F or W. D genes are given only for firm matches. Not all rows give a size; the values are once, few, many and, for expanded clones, a class.

TRBJ1-2,.,.,TRBV5-4,TGTGCCAGCAGCCAGGGCGAAAACTATGGCTACACCTTC,CASSQGENYGYTF
TRBJ1-1,.,.,TRBV7-3,TGTGCCAGCAGCTTAAGGGGGCTCACTGAAGCTTTCTTT,CASSLRGLTEAFF
TRBJ1-1,.,.,TRBV30,TGTGCCTGGGACAGGAACACTGAAGCTTTCTTT,CAWDRNTEAFF
TRBJ2-4,TRBD2,few,TRBV11-1,TGTGCCAGCAGCCGGGGACTAGCGGAGAACATTCAGTACTTC,CASSRGLAENIQYF
TRBJ1-1,TRBD1,once,TRBV29-1,TGCAGCTCAAGATACAGGGGTGCTGGTGAAGCTTTCTTT,CSSRYRGAGEAFF
TRBJ2-7,.,.,TRBV6-4,TGTGCCAGCAGTGACTCTCGTCCACAGGGCTACGAGCAGTACTTC,CASSDSRPQGYEQYF
TRBJ1-2,.,.,TRBV9,TGTGCCAGCAGCGTAGGGTCGACCGAGGCCTATGGCTACACCTTC,CASSVGSTEAYGYTF
TRBJ1-1,.,few,TRBV2,TGTGCCAGCAGTGAAGGAGGACTAGGGAACACTGAAGCTTTCTTT,CASSEGGLGNTEAFF
TRBJ2-7,TRBD1,few,TRBV28,TGTGCCAGCAGTATAACACAGACAGGGGGCGAGCAGTACTTC,CASSITQTGGEQYF
TRBJ2-7,TRBD2,once,TRBV2,TGTGCCAGCAGTCAGACTAGCTTGACACTCTACGAGCAGTACTTC,CASSQTSLTLYEQYF
TRBJ1-1,TRBD1,.,TRBV7-2,TGTGCCAGCAGCTTCAGGGGGCGCGACACTGAAGCTTTCTTT,CASSFRGRDTEAFF
TRBJ1-2,.,.,TRBV19,TGTGCCAGTAGTATAGGGGTGAACAACTATGGCTACACCTTC,CASSIGVNNYGYTF
TRBJ1-2,TRBD1,.,TRBV5-4,TGTGCCAGCAGCCCGGGGGGACAGGGGGGTAACTATGGCTACACCTTC,CASSPGGQGGNYGYTF
TRBJ1-5,TRBD1,.,TRBV28,TGTGCCAGCAGTGAGACGATGACAGGGGGCAATCAGCCCCAGCATTTT,CASSETMTGGNQPQHF
TRBJ1-3,.,.,TRBV7-2,TGTGCCAGCAGCTTGGATTGGCTGTCTGGAAACACCATATATTTT,CASSLDWLSGNTIYF
TRBJ2-5,TRBD1,.,TRBV6-5,TGTGCCAGCAGGAGGGACAGGGGCCAAGAGACCCAGTACTTC,CASRRDRGQETQYF